The T cell receptor (beta chain) described here comes from a study of metastatic and nonmetastatic thyroid tumors. The wider study: Peripheral blood and tumor or nodule samples from malignant and benign thyroid patients were compared.

Germline V CDR1 and CDR2: MNHNS, SASEGT. V lost 4 bases, J lost 7 bases, and 4 bases stayed unmatched. CDR3 size: 16 residues. Until they underwent thyroid surgery, no patient had received any treatment. Concerning this clone itself: Its antigen remains unknown.

Per the authors' pipeline: The study built a papillary thyroid cancer distant-metastasis classifier from CDR3 differences across clinicopathological groups. TCRdb re-called the PCR reads through MiXCR. These V and J calls rely on TCRdb rather than the paper's analysis. The data show 7,000 to 9,500 clones, 28% seen once. The study's findings and limits: In both blood and tumor samples, TCR beta diversity was reported significantly higher for malignant than benign nodules.

The chain links TRBV6-1 to TRBJ2-1; 16 nucleotides agree with TRBD2. Sequencing used tumor tissue. This receptor was taken from a male donor with papillary thyroid cancer or a benign thyroid nodule (not recorded which). Some clones in this sample may be carry-over from other donors' samples. CDR3 sequence: CASSVGLAGGRNEQFF. CDR3 sequence (DNA): TGTGCCAGCAGTGTGGGACTAGCGGGGGGGCGGAATGAGCAGTTCTTC.